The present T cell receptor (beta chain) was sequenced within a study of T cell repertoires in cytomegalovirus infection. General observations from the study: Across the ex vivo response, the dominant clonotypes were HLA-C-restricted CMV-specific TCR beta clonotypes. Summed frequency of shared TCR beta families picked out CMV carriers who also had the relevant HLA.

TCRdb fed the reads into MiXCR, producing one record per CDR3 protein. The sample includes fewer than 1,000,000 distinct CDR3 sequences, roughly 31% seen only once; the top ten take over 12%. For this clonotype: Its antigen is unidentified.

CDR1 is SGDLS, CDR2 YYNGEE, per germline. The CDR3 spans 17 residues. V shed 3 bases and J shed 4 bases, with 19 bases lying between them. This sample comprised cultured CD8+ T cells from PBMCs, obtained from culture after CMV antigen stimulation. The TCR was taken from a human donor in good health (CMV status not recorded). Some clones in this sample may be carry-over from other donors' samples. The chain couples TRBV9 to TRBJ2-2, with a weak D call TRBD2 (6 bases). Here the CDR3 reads CASSGFLTGVVTGELFF. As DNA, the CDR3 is TGTGCCAGCAGCGGGTTCTTAACGGGGGTGGTCACCGGGGAGCTGTTTTTT.